These 27 T cell receptor beta chains share one sample of origin, sequenced in a study of siplizumab effects on memory and regulatory T cells. Repertoires were generated with immunoSEQ multiplex PCR, while TCRdb's copy carries only in-frame clones and drops some. The sample has approximately 46,000 clones; about 94% are singletons. Sequencing input: CD8+ T cells sorted from blood. The receptors were sampled from a human donor in good health.

The rearrangement links TRBV5-1 to TRBJ1-2; 9 bases are shared with TRBD1. Trimming took 2 bases from V and 6 from J; bases not matched to a gene: 8. Germline CDR1 SGHRS, CDR2 YFSETQ. This CDR3 spans 15 amino acids. The CDR3 loop is CASSFRDRERDGYTF. CDR3 sequence (DNA): TGCGCCAGCAGCTTCCGGGACAGGGAGCGCGATGGCTACACCTTC.

The V and J genes are TRBV27 and TRBJ2-1; TRBD2 is a possible D gene (6 bases). With 0 bases removed from V and 7 bases from J, the gap between germline ends came to 19 bases. From germline, CDR1 is MNHEY and CDR2 SMNVEV (reference sequence). This CDR3 has 17 residues. The CDR3 sequence: CASSLSSPQVAGNEQFF. The CDR3 region has the DNA TGTGCCAGCAGTTTATCGTCTCCGCAGGTGGCGGGAAATGAGCAGTTCTTC.

The J gene is TRBJ1-1, the V gene TRBV5-1, with TRBD1 as a possible D gene (6 bases). CDR1 is SGHRS, CDR2 YFSETQ, per germline. The CDR3 loop spans 14 amino acids. V was cut by 0 bases and J by 3 bases, with 9 bases left in between. In DNA form, the CDR3 reads TGCGCCAGCAGCTTGGCCGGACAGTACACTGAAGCTTTCTTT. Translating gives CASSLAGQYTEAFF.

The rearrangement joins TRBV5-4 to TRBJ2-1; D is unresolved. Trimming removed 0 bases at V and 5 bases at J, with 18 bases between. This CDR3 contains 17 residues. The germline V gene has CDR1 SGHNT and CDR2 YYREEE (reference sequence). CDR3 sequence reads: CASSLAELTYRHNEQFF. The CDR3 nucleotides read TGTGCCAGCAGCTTGGCCGAATTAACCTATCGGCACAATGAGCAGTTCTTC.

J is TRBJ2-7 and V is TRBV27; a possible D gene is TRBD2 (5 bases). Trimming left V 3 bases short and J 0 bases short, with 9 bases between. Per germline, CDR1 MNHEY and CDR2 SMNVEV (reference sequence). This CDR3 has 14 amino acids. DNA for the CDR3: TGTGCCAGCAGTTTCTCTGGGAGCTCCTACGAGCAGTACTTC. Its translation is CASSFSGSSYEQYF.

CDR3 DNA: TGCGCCAGCAGTGACTCTAGCGGGAGGGCCCGTAGGGAGCAGTTCTTC. Translated, it gives CASSDSSGRARREQFF. J is TRBJ2-1 and V is TRBV10-1, with 12 nucleotides matching TRBD2. This CDR3 has 16 amino acids. Germline CDR1 is WNHNN and CDR2 is SYGVQD (reference sequence). With 3 bases clipped from V and 10 bases from J, the junction kept 10 bases outside the gene matches.

This clone came up a few times. V is TRBV7-8 and J is TRBJ2-1, with 9 bases aligning to TRBD2. Losses at the gene ends were 5 bases for V and 4 bases for J; bases not matched to a gene: 6. Germline V gives CDR1 SGHVS, CDR2 FQNEAQ. This CDR3 has 15 residues. The DNA for the CDR3 is TGTGCCAGCAGCCCTACTAGCGGGCCATACAATGAGCAGTTCTTC. Its translation: CASSPTSGPYNEQFF.

The chain links TRBV7-9 to TRBJ2-5; 7 bases are shared with TRBD1. This CDR3 comprises 14 residues. Trimming cost V 5 bases and J 1 base; bases outside gene matches: 4. CDR1 SEHNR and CDR2 FQNEAQ come from the germline V gene (reference sequence). Here the CDR3 reads CASSGRQGQETQYF. Here the CDR3 DNA reads TGTGCCAGCAGCGGGAGACAGGGCCAAGAGACCCAGTACTTC.

This chain uses TRBV7-8 with TRBJ2-2; the match to TRBD2 covers 7 bases. The germline V gene has CDR1 SGHVS and CDR2 FQNEAQ. Trimming cost V 0 bases and J 5 bases; bases outside gene matches: 3. The CDR3 totals 15 residues. The CDR3, as DNA: TGTGCCAGCAGCTTAGCCGGGAGGTTTACCGGGGAGCTGTTTTTT. This gives the protein CASSLAGRFTGELFF.

The chain is built from TRBV15 and TRBJ2-7, with D possibly called TRBD1 or TRBD2 (6 bases each). The V gene lost 1 base and the J gene lost 6 bases, with 16 bases spanning the gap. Germline lookup yields CDR1 LNHNV and CDR2 YYDKDF (reference sequence). The CDR3 has 15 residues. DNA for the CDR3: TGTGCCACCAGCAGAGTCGGGACTGGCAGGGGCGAGCAGTACTTC. Protein: CATSRVGTGRGEQYF.

This clone was seen once. The chain carries TRBV27 and TRBJ1-1; perhaps TRBD1 as D (6 bases). Germline assignment: CDR1 MNHEY and CDR2 SMNVEV (reference sequence). Trimming removed 3 bases from V and 1 base from J, with 9 bases in between. This CDR3 region has 14 residues. CDR3 nucleotides: TGTGCCAGCAGTTTCCGGACAGAGAACACTGAAGCTTTCTTT. It codes for CASSFRTENTEAFF.

This clone was detected once. The J gene is TRBJ1-2, the V gene TRBV7-9; D gene ambiguous. Between the trimmed V and J ends, which lost 2 bases and 0 bases, there was a span of 10 bases. The CDR3 length is 15 residues. Germline loops: CDR1 SEHNR, CDR2 FQNEAQ (reference sequence). The CDR3 nucleotides read TGTGCCAGCAGCTTATCCCCAGGCTCTAACTATGGCTACACCTTC. As protein: CASSLSPGSNYGYTF.

This sequence joins TRBV7-3 and TRBJ2-1; D perhaps matches TRBD2 (5 bases). This CDR3 comprises 16 residues. The V gene lost 1 base and the J gene lost 0 bases, with 10 bases spanning the gap. Germline V gene data show CDR1 as SGHTA and CDR2 as FQGTGA. CDR3 residues: CASSLRRSGSYNEQFF. CDR3 sequence (DNA): TGTGCCAGCAGCTTAAGGAGGTCGGGCTCCTACAATGAGCAGTTCTTC.

This clone is classed as medium-sized. J is TRBJ2-1 and V is TRBV15; 9 bases agree with TRBD1. The V gene end was trimmed by 6 bases and the J gene end by 5 bases; junction bases not matched to a gene: 5. CDR3 length: 14 amino acids. Per germline, CDR1 LNHNV and CDR2 YYDKDF (reference sequence). The DNA for the CDR3 is TGTGCCACCAGTCCGGGACAGGGAAACAATGAGCAGTTCTTC. Residues: CATSPGQGNNEQFF.

This clone occurred a few times. The chain joins TRBV6-4 to TRBJ2-7; 8 positions agree with TRBD1. Germline assignment: CDR1 MRHNA and CDR2 SNTAGT. This CDR3 region has 13 residues. J lost 3 bases, V lost 5 bases, and 3 bases had no gene match. CDR3 sequence: CASSLGQGYEQYF. The CDR3 DNA reads as TGTGCCAGCAGTCTCGGACAGGGCTACGAGCAGTACTTC.

The V call is TRBV5-1, the J call TRBJ2-1, with 7 positions matching TRBD1. In germline, CDR1 is SGHRS, CDR2 YFSETQ. V lost 4 bases and J lost 3; bases outside the gene matches: 7. The CDR3 sequence is 15 residues long. Written as DNA, the CDR3 is TGCGCCAGCAGCAAGGGGGCGCAACTCTACAATGAGCAGTTCTTC. It yields the protein CASSKGAQLYNEQFF.

This clone turned up a few times. The chain uses TRBV9 and TRBJ1-2, with D possibly being TRBD1 (5 bases). Trimming cost V 0 bases and J 8 bases, with 17 bases left between them. From germline, CDR1 is SGDLS and CDR2 YYNGEE. The CDR3 spans 15 residues. The CDR3 sequence: CASSVAGYGTNGYTF. The CDR3 DNA sequence: TGTGCCAGCAGCGTAGCTGGGTATGGGACGAACGGCTACACCTTC.

The chain employs TRBV4-1 and TRBJ1-6, with D perhaps matching TRBD1 (5 bases). The CDR3 extends over 20 amino acids. V was trimmed by 0 bases and J by 2 bases, leaving 20 bases between them. Germline CDR1 reads MGHRA; CDR2 reads YSYEKL. The CDR3 region has the DNA TGCGCCAGCAGCCAAGATGCCGGACACTTCCCCAGGGCCTATAATTCACCCCTCCACTTT. Translating it yields CASSQDAGHFPRAYNSPLHF.

The V gene is TRBV9, the J gene TRBJ2-1; D is unclear. The CDR3 runs 15 residues. V lost 1 base and J 2 bases, leaving 10 bases between the germline ends. Looked up from germline, CDR1 is SGDLS and CDR2 is YYNGEE. In DNA form, the CDR3 reads TGTGCCAGCAGCGTACGGACGGATCCCTACAATGAGCAGTTCTTC. It codes for CASSVRTDPYNEQFF. Using reference TRBV9 and TRBJ2-1 for the parts outside the CDR3, the full variable domain is DSGVTQTPKHLITATGQRVTLRCSPRSGDLSVYWYQQSLDQGLQFLIQYYNGEERAKGNILERFSAQQFPDLHSELNLSSLELGDSALYFCASSVRTDPYNEQFFGPGTRLTVL.

The chain uses TRBV28 and TRBJ2-3; D unresolved. V was clipped by 1 base and J by 4 bases, with 6 bases between them. Germline assignment: CDR1 MDHEN and CDR2 SYDVKM. CDR3 size: 13 residues. This chain's CDR3 is CASSLLGSDTQYF. In DNA, the CDR3 is TGTGCCAGCAGTTTATTAGGCTCAGATACGCAGTATTTT.

The V gene is TRBV19, the J gene TRBJ1-1, with 8 bases identical to TRBD1. Germline lookup yields CDR1 LNHDA and CDR2 SQIVND (reference sequence). CDR3 size: 13 residues. Trimming took 6 bases from V and 10 from J; bases not matched to a gene: 10. This CDR3 is CASRPTGAPGAFF. In DNA form, the CDR3 reads TGTGCCAGTAGGCCGACAGGGGCCCCGGGAGCTTTCTTT.

The chain uses TRBV5-1 and TRBJ2-5; 10 bases are shared with TRBD2. CDR1 and CDR2 (germline): SGHRS, YFSETQ. The V and J ends lost 4 bases and 5 bases, in that order; junction bases with no gene match: 11. The CDR3 runs 16 residues. As DNA, the CDR3 is TGCGCCAGCAGCCCCCCTAGCGGGAGCTTGGTGGAGACCCAGTACTTC. It specifies CASSPPSGSLVETQYF.

V usage is TRBV28 and J usage is TRBJ1-2; 8 bases align to TRBD1. CDR1 is MDHEN and CDR2 is SYDVKM in the germline V gene. This CDR3 region has 14 residues. The J segment lost 7 bases and the V segment lost 6 bases, leaving 10 bases of the junction unmatched. The CDR3 protein is CASRRRDRRGGYTF. The CDR3 DNA reads as TGTGCCAGCAGGCGCCGGGACAGGCGGGGTGGCTACACCTTC.

This rearrangement joins TRBV28 to TRBJ1-1, with D perhaps TRBD1 (5 bases). The CDR3 covers 15 residues. The V end lost 6 bases, the J end lost 3 bases, and 17 bases lay between the germline ends. CDR1 and CDR2 from the germline V gene are MDHEN and SYDVKM. The CDR3 DNA reads as TGTGCCAGCAGAAGGGACCTTTCCTTCTACACTGAAGCTTTCTTT. Translated, it gives CASRRDLSFYTEAFF. Supplemented by reference TRBV28 and TRBJ1-1, the full variable domain reads DVKVTQSSRYLVKRTGEKVFLECVQDMDHENMFWYRQDPGLGLRLIYFSYDVKMKEKGDIPEGYSVSREKKERFSLILESASTNQTSMYLCASRRDLSFYTEAFFGQGTRLTVV.

The chain is built from TRBV2 and TRBJ1-1; 11 bases are a match to TRBD1. V shed 9 bases and J 4 bases; nucleotides not matched to a gene: 7. Germline V gives CDR1 SNHLY, CDR2 FYNNEI. The CDR3 extends over 14 amino acids. The CDR3 DNA is TGTGCCAGTAGCCGGACAGGGGGCGGCACTGAAGCTTTCTTT. Translating gives CASSRTGGGTEAFF. The entire variable domain, with the rest obtained from reference TRBV2 and TRBJ1-1, is as follows: EPEVTQTPSHQVTQMGQEVILRCVPISNHLYFYWYRQILGQKVEFLVSFYNNEISEKSEIFDDQFSVERPDGSNFTLKIRSTKLEDSAMYFCASSRTGGGTEAFFGQGTRLTVV.

Only one count was recorded for this clone. The rearrangement uses TRBV9 and TRBJ2-7, with TRBD2 identical over 7 bases. Germline V CDR1 and CDR2: SGDLS, YYNGEE. The CDR3 has 15 residues. V shed 3 bases and J 3 bases; nucleotides not matched to a gene: 9. The CDR3 loop reads CASSGAPAGSYEQYF. Here the CDR3 DNA reads TGTGCCAGCAGCGGAGCCCCAGCGGGAAGCTACGAGCAGTACTTC.

The rearrangement links TRBV27 to TRBJ2-1; TRBD2 matches 9 bases. The CDR3 has 17 amino acids. Trimming at V came to 2 bases and at J to 2 bases, leaving 7 bases not matched to a gene. Germline V gives CDR1 MNHEY, CDR2 SMNVEV (reference sequence). For the CDR3, the DNA is TGTGCCAGCAGTTTAGCCCCCCTAGCGGGACCCTACAATGAGCAGTTCTTC. Its translation: CASSLAPLAGPYNEQFF.